The 23 T cell receptor beta chains in this list originate from one sample, sequenced in a study of CD8 T cells in Susac syndrome. Random-hexamer reverse transcription was applied to roughly 0.5 to 1 ug RNA. One entry per CDR3 protein results from TCRdb running MiXCR on the immunoSEQ multiplex PCR reads. The sample shows about 300,000 distinct CDR3 sequences, about 92% of them seen only once. The sequencing input was CD4+ T cells from PBMCs. These receptors all come from a human donor with multiple sclerosis.

The CDR3 DNA is TGTGCCAGCAGCTTAGCGAAGCCCCCAGCCCAAGATACGCAGTATTTT. It is translated as CASSLAKPPAQDTQYF. The chain joins TRBV7-9 to TRBJ2-3; D gene ambiguous. Germline values: CDR1 SEHNR, CDR2 FQNEAQ (reference sequence). The V gene lost 0 bases and the J gene lost 5 bases, with 15 bases spanning the gap. The CDR3 spans 16 residues.

This chain uses TRBV19 with TRBJ2-2, with unresolved D. The CDR3 totals 14 residues. Per germline, CDR1 LNHDA and CDR2 SQIVND (reference sequence). Trimming removed 5 bases at V and 0 bases at J, with 7 bases between. The CDR3 sequence: CASSGVANTGELFF. The CDR3 nucleotides are TGTGCCAGTAGTGGGGTGGCGAACACCGGGGAGCTGTTTTTT. The full variable domain, completed using reference TRBV19 and TRBJ2-2, is DGGITQSPKYLFRKEGQNVTLSCEQNLNHDAMYWYRQDPGQGLRLIYYSQIVNDFQKGDIAEGYSVSREKKESFPLTVTSAQKNPTAFYLCASSGVANTGELFFGEGSRLTVL.

Only one count was recorded for this clonotype. This sequence joins TRBV10-3 and TRBJ2-1; D unresolved. This CDR3 contains 14 residues. Trimming removed 8 bases at V and 0 bases at J, with 11 bases between. Germline V gene data show CDR1 as ENHRY and CDR2 as SYGVKD. The CDR3: CAISSFSSYNEQFF. The CDR3 bases are TGTGCCATCTCTTCTTTCAGCTCCTACAATGAGCAGTTCTTC.

The chain recombines TRBV4-1 with TRBJ2-7; TRBD2 matches 10 bases. Germline trimming cut 0 bases from V and 0 bases from J; bases unmatched to any gene: 5. The germline CDR1 and CDR2 sequences are MGHRA and YSYEKL. The CDR3 has 17 residues. Here the CDR3 reads CASSQEPASGSSYEQYF. CDR3 DNA sequence: TGCGCCAGCAGCCAAGAACCCGCTAGCGGGAGCTCCTACGAGCAGTACTTC.

J is TRBJ1-1 and V is TRBV7-9; 7 nucleotides agree with TRBD1. The CDR3 extends over 14 amino acids. CDR1 is SEHNR, CDR2 FQNEAQ, per germline (reference sequence). Trimming cost V 5 bases and J 1 base; bases outside gene matches: 4. CDR3 loop: CASSKGGTNTEAFF. The DNA for the CDR3 is TGTGCCAGCAGCAAAGGGGGCACGAACACTGAAGCTTTCTTT.

This chain links TRBV7-9 with TRBJ2-3; D tentatively reads TRBD1 or TRBD2 (5 bases each). The V end lost 4 bases, the J end lost 1 base, and 9 bases lay between the germline ends. This CDR3 has 14 amino acids. Germline V CDR1 and CDR2: SEHNR, FQNEAQ (reference sequence). The CDR3, as DNA: TGTGCCAGCAGCTGGGTGGGGGGCACAGATACGCAGTATTTT. This sequence encodes CASSWVGGTDTQYF. Based on the CDR3 plus reference TRBV7-9 and TRBJ2-3, the full variable domain is DTGVSQNPRHKITKRGQNVTFRCDPISEHNRLYWYRQTLGQGPEFLTYFQNEAQLEKSRLLSDRFSAERPKGSFSTLEIQRTEQGDSAMYLCASSWVGGTDTQYFGPGTRLTVL.

The rearrangement links TRBV20-1 to TRBJ2-7; TRBD1 aligns across 9 bases. V dropped 4 bases and J dropped 5; count of bases not matched to a gene: 6. CDR3 length: 13 residues. Germline CDR1 and CDR2: DFQATT and SNEGSKA (reference sequence). The CDR3 sequence is CSAIGTGQNEQYF. The CDR3 nucleotides are TGCAGTGCTATAGGGACAGGGCAAAACGAGCAGTACTTC.

This clonotype was recorded once. The J gene is TRBJ2-1, the V gene TRBV9; tentative D call: TRBD2 (7 bases). V was cut by 0 bases and J by 8 bases, with 15 bases left in between. CDR3 length: 15 amino acids. Germline V gene sequence: CDR1 SGDLS, CDR2 YYNGEE. CDR3 nucleotides: TGTGCCAGCAGCGTAGGCGGGGGCTCCGCCTATGAGCAGTTCTTC. Encoded protein: CASSVGGGSAYEQFF.

CDR3 sequence: CASSQAGSLAGRLQFF. CDR3 nucleotide sequence: TGTGCCAGCAGCCAAGCGGGGTCCCTAGCGGGAAGGCTGCAGTTCTTC. This chain uses TRBV3-1 with TRBJ2-1, with TRBD2 matching 9 bases. The germline CDR1 and CDR2 sequences are LGHDT and YNNKEL (reference sequence). J gave up 12 bases and V 1 base, and 13 bases lay outside the gene matches. This CDR3 comprises 16 residues.

The rearrangement links TRBV7-2 to TRBJ2-7; TRBD1 agrees at 7 bases. CDR1 and CDR2 (germline): SGHTA, FQGNSA. Trimming at V came to 4 bases and at J to 6 bases, leaving 9 bases not matched to a gene. This CDR3 has 14 amino acids. CDR3 region: CASSSPGTAREQYF. CDR3 DNA sequence: TGTGCCAGCAGCTCCCCGGGGACAGCTCGCGAGCAGTACTTC.

The CDR3 reads CSVGDRRTGTGELFF. As DNA, the CDR3 is TGCAGCGTTGGGGACAGGCGTACGGGGACCGGGGAGCTGTTTTTT. The gene calls are TRBV29-1 and TRBJ2-2, with 8 bases lining up with TRBD1. This CDR3 is 15 amino acids long. The V segment lost 4 bases and the J segment 5 bases; nucleotides outside the gene matches: 9. The germline V gene encodes CDR1 SQVTM and CDR2 ANQGSEA.

This chain joins TRBV2 and TRBJ2-1; the match to TRBD2 covers 14 bases. The germline gives CDR1 SNHLY, CDR2 FYNNEI. This CDR3 has 17 residues. J gave up 8 bases and V 6 bases, and 12 bases lay outside the gene matches. The CDR3 nucleotides read TGTGCCAGCAGATTAAGGGTGACTAGCGGGAGGGTTGATGAGCAGTTCTTC. Amino acids: CASRLRVTSGRVDEQFF.

The V and J genes are TRBV12-3 or TRBV12-4 and TRBJ1-2; 7 bases are a match to TRBD1. This CDR3 region has 14 residues. Trimming removed 5 bases from V and 0 bases from J; junction bases left unmatched: 3. The CDR3 nucleotides are TGTGCCAGCAGTCCTACAGGGGCTAACTATGGCTACACCTTC. The encoded protein is CASSPTGANYGYTF.

This rearrangement joins TRBV20-1 to TRBJ2-2; no reliable D call. CDR3 size: 13 residues. Germline V CDR1 and CDR2: DFQATT, SNEGSKA (reference sequence). The V and J ends lost 2 bases and 7 bases respectively, with 11 bases between them. As DNA, the CDR3 is TGCAGTGCTAGACATTCTTTGAACGGGGAGCTGTTTTTT. Residues: CSARHSLNGELFF.

The chain recombines TRBV7-2 with TRBJ2-3, with D uncertain. The CDR3 runs to 13 residues. Trimming took off 4 bases at V and 3 bases at J, with 8 bases between the two ends. Germline CDR1 SGHTA, CDR2 FQGNSA. CDR3 sequence (DNA): TGTGCCAGCAGCTCCCCTAATACAGATACGCAGTATTTT. Its translation is CASSSPNTDTQYF.

This clonotype was found once. CDR3 in amino acids: CSVGVSGTF. In DNA, the CDR3 is TGCAGCGTTGGGGTTTCCGGCACCTTC. The J gene is TRBJ1-2, the V gene TRBV29-1; unclear D gene. The germline V gene has CDR1 SQVTM and CDR2 ANQGSEA. Between the trimmed V and J ends, which lost 4 bases and 13 bases, there was a span of 10 bases. This CDR3 is 9 amino acids long.

CDR3 sequence (DNA): TGTGCCAGCAGCCAGGATGGGGGGGTATCAGTGACCCAGCATTTT. Protein product: CASSQDGGVSVTQHF. This chain links TRBV3-1 with TRBJ1-5; possible D gene TRBD1, 5 bases. The V end lost 3 bases, the J end lost 11 bases, and 20 bases lay between the germline ends. There are 15 residues in the CDR3. The germline gives CDR1 LGHDT, CDR2 YNNKEL (reference sequence). Filled out from reference TRBV3-1 and TRBJ1-5, the complete variable domain reads DTAVSQTPKYLVTQMGNDKSIKCEQNLGHDTMYWYKQDSKKFLKIMFSYNNKELIINETVPNRFSPKSPDKAHLNLHINSLELGDSAVYFCASSQDGGVSVTQHFGDGTRLSIL.

V and J are TRBV6-1 and TRBJ2-3; D call uncertain. The length of the CDR3 is 13 residues. Germline values: CDR1 MNHNS, CDR2 SASEGT. V lost 9 bases, J lost 5 bases, and 15 bases lay in between. The CDR3 sequence is CARPVLIQDTQYF. The CDR3 DNA is TGTGCCAGGCCGGTCTTAATTCAAGATACGCAGTATTTT.

To note about this clonotype: Relative to the germline gene, one junction end is altered; a read error may explain this. V usage is TRBV2 and J usage is TRBJ1-1; D perhaps matches TRBD1 (5 bases). The CDR3 sequence is 14 residues long. Germline-derived CDR1 and CDR2 are SNHLY and FYNNEI. CDR3 sequence: CASSGRGANAEAFF. DNA of the CDR3: TGTGCCAGCAGTGGCCGAGGGGCGAACGCTGAAGCTTTCTTT.

The genes are TRBV12-3 or TRBV12-4 and TRBJ2-3, with D hard to call. The CDR3 totals 14 residues. V lost 3 bases and J 1 base, leaving 8 bases between the germline ends. The CDR3 sequence is CASSFVAGTDTQYF. The CDR3 bases are TGTGCCAGCAGTTTCGTAGCTGGCACAGATACGCAGTATTTT.

The chain links TRBV12-3 or TRBV12-4 to TRBJ2-1; D is undetermined. V was trimmed by 4 bases and J by 13 bases, leaving 11 bases between them. CDR3 size: 11 residues. The CDR3 loop is CASSSDLLQFF. The CDR3 DNA reads as TGTGCCAGCAGTTCTGACCTTTTACAGTTCTTC.

This chain joins TRBV11-1 and TRBJ2-2, with 10 nucleotides matching TRBD2. Germline assignment: CDR1 SGHAT and CDR2 FQDESV (reference sequence). With 5 bases clipped from V and 4 bases from J, the junction kept 7 bases outside the gene matches. The CDR3 contains 16 residues. CDR3 nucleotides: TGTGCCAGCAGCAGAAGGACTAGCGGCCTCACCGGGGAGCTGTTTTTT. Protein: CASSRRTSGLTGELFF.

The chain couples TRBV7-2 to TRBJ1-4; TRBD1 matches 7 bases. Trimming cost V 2 bases and J 8 bases; bases outside gene matches: 14. Germline V gives CDR1 SGHTA, CDR2 FQGNSA. The CDR3 is made up of 17 amino acids. DNA for the CDR3: TGTGCCAGCAGCTTATCCTACAGGGGCCGAGGAGGGGAAAAACTGTTTTTT. Its protein product is CASSLSYRGRGGEKLFF. Full variable domain (outside the CDR3, taken from reference TRBV7-2 and TRBJ1-4): GAGVSQSPSNKVTEKGKDVELRCDPISGHTALYWYRQSLGQGLEFLIYFQGNSAPDKSGLPSDRFSAERTGGSVSTLTIQRTQQEDSAVYLCASSLSYRGRGGEKLFFGSGTQLSVL.